This T cell receptor beta chain is from a study of response to subunit inactivated influenza vaccine. The study's findings and limits: A suggestion made by the authors is that each seasonal influenza vaccination recruits few new T cells.

TCRdb fed the RT-PCR reads into MiXCR, producing one record per CDR3 protein. The table records around 530,000 distinct CDR3 sequences, approximately 17% of them present only once. J was trimmed by 7 bases and V by 2 bases; bases with no gene match: 7. Germline V CDR1 and CDR2: GTSNPN, SVGIG (reference sequence). This CDR3 is built from 15 residues. This clonotype was recorded many times. As yet, its antigen is unknown. V gene TRBV30 combines with J gene TRBJ2-3; TRBD2 matches 12 bases. This material consisted of CD4+ T cells sorted from PBMCs, taken around 25 months after vaccination. The origin of this receptor is a man aged 45-69 years who received an inactivated influenza vaccine. The CDR3 nucleotides are TGTGCCTGGAGTCTACCACTAGCGGGAGGCTATACGCAGTATTTT. Residues: CAWSLPLAGGYTQYF.